This T cell receptor (beta chain) was captured by sequencing in a study of CD8+CD57+ T cells in acquired aplastic anemia. The overall study: The DNA of sorted CD4+ and CD8+ cells averaged approximately 2.9 ug. Mean read depth for CD4+ cells from healthy donors was roughly 11 million.

Germline-derived CDR1 and CDR2 are MNHNS and SASEGT. This CDR3 has 16 amino acids. V was shortened by 8 bases and J by 0 bases, with 14 bases between the two germline ends. Study-level findings and limits: Between patients and controls, CD8+ Simpson's diversity did not vary significantly. Overlapping CD8+ CDR3 repertoires of patients and controls contained approximately 28 shared sequences.

Genomic DNA provided the template from which TCR beta VDJ and CDR3 profiles were obtained. MiXCR, applied by TCRdb to the reads, yields one record per CDR3 protein. The table has some 48,000 distinct CDR3 sequences, about two thirds seen once. Turning to this clonotype: Its antigen is still unknown.

This chain links TRBV6-1 with TRBJ2-6; D call uncertain. Sequencing was performed on sorted CD4+, CD8+, or CD8+CD57+ T cells (not recorded which) from PBMCs. The sequence came from a human donor in good health, serving as a control. CDR3 bases: TGTGCCAGCGTTGAAATGGGCGGCTCTGGGGCCAACGTCCTGACTTTC. Its protein is CASVEMGGSGANVLTF.